The 15 T cell receptor beta chains reported below all come from one sample, sequenced in a study of Graves' ophthalmopathy and Graves' hyperthyroidism. Investigators amplified TCR beta CDR3 regions from RNA transcripts. Second-round multiplex PCR came after a first-round RT-PCR that employed HTBI primers. TCRdb re-called the multiplex PCR reads through MiXCR, storing one row per CDR3 protein. The data show almost 750,000 distinct CDR3 sequences, 35% to 50% seen once. The specimen sequenced was peripheral blood. The receptor set was obtained from an adult man with Graves' ophthalmopathy.

The CDR3: CSAESSGSKNYEQYF. The CDR3 nucleotides are TGCAGTGCTGAATCTAGCGGGAGTAAAAATTACGAGCAGTACTTC. J is TRBJ2-7 and V is TRBV20-1, with 10 bases lining up with TRBD2. V dropped 5 bases and J dropped 4; count of bases not matched to a gene: 11. This CDR3 spans 15 amino acids. Germline CDR1 DFQATT, CDR2 SNEGSKA (reference sequence).

At least ten counts were recorded for this clonotype. The genes are TRBV11-2 and TRBJ2-5; 10 positions agree with TRBD2. Looked up from germline, CDR1 is SGHAT and CDR2 is FQNNGV. The CDR3 sequence is 14 residues long. V shed 3 bases, J shed 5 bases, and the junction held 3 bases outside the gene matches. The CDR3, as DNA: TGTGCCAGCAGCTTTAGCGGGAGGAGGGAGACCCAGTACTTC. Translation: CASSFSGRRETQYF.

The chain combines TRBV2 with TRBJ2-3; no clear D gene. Germline V gene lookup returns CDR1 SNHLY and CDR2 FYNNEI. This CDR3 contains 12 residues. V was clipped by 7 bases and J by 2 bases, with 7 bases between them. The CDR3 DNA sequence: TGTGCCAGCACTCAGTCCACAGATACGCAGTATTTT. Its protein is CASTQSTDTQYF.

This chain uses TRBV7-3 with TRBJ2-6; D is ambiguous. CDR1 and CDR2 (germline): SGHTA, FQGTGA. Between the trimmed V and J ends, which lost 4 bases and 2 bases, there was a span of 9 bases. This CDR3 contains 15 residues. The CDR3 sequence: CASSSGYAGANVLTF. The CDR3 DNA sequence: TGTGCCAGCAGCTCCGGGTATGCTGGGGCCAACGTCCTGACTTTC.

This clonotype was observed a handful of times. The J gene is TRBJ1-6, the V gene TRBV20-1; D is possibly TRBD1 (6 bases). Deletions cut 3 bases from V and 0 bases from J, with 18 bases between. There are 18 residues in the CDR3. Looked up from germline, CDR1 is DFQATT and CDR2 is SNEGSKA (reference sequence). This chain's CDR3 is CSASLGGTLSSYNSPLHF. Here the CDR3 DNA reads TGCAGTGCTAGCCTGGGGGGGACATTGAGCTCCTATAATTCACCCCTCCACTTT.

This clonotype has a single count. The rearrangement links TRBV6-6 to TRBJ2-7; 7 bases align to TRBD2. The V gene end was trimmed by 0 bases and the J gene end by 0 bases; junction bases not matched to a gene: 11. Per germline, CDR1 MNHNY and CDR2 SVGAGI (reference sequence). The CDR3 covers 18 residues. The CDR3 sequence is CASSYSVVSGLPSYEQYF. The CDR3 bases are TGTGCCAGCAGTTACTCCGTAGTATCGGGACTACCCTCCTACGAGCAGTACTTC.

This clonotype came up a few times. The rearrangement uses TRBV7-9 and TRBJ1-2; D unclear. The CDR3 is made up of 15 amino acids. Germline-derived CDR1 and CDR2 are SEHNR and FQNEAQ (reference sequence). Trimming took 5 bases from V and 3 from J, leaving 16 bases between them. The CDR3 DNA sequence: TGTGCCAGCAGCCAAGGAGTAACCGGCGACTATGGCTACACCTTC. Translated: CASSQGVTGDYGYTF.

A few counts support this clonotype. The chain is built from TRBV15 and TRBJ2-7; D is ambiguous. Deletions cut 6 bases from V and 2 bases from J, with 11 bases between. The CDR3 loop spans 13 amino acids. Per the germline V gene, CDR1 is LNHNV and CDR2 is YYDKDF (reference sequence). The CDR3 sequence is CATSTDGTYEQYF. CDR3 coding DNA: TGTGCCACCAGTACGGACGGAACCTACGAGCAGTACTTC.

Turning to this clonotype: One end of the junction does not line up with germline, which may come from a read error. This chain connects TRBV7-6 to TRBJ2-2; maybe TRBD2 (5 bases). This CDR3 has 17 amino acids. The germline gives CDR1 SGHVS, CDR2 FNYEAQ. In nucleotides, the CDR3 is TGTGCCAGCAGCTTAGTCACGGCTGACATTTACACCGGGGAGCTGGTTTTT. This sequence encodes CASSLVTADIYTGELVF.

This clonotype was counted a few times. The chain links TRBV16 to TRBJ2-5; D is ambiguous. The CDR3 is made up of 14 amino acids. V was trimmed by 1 base and J by 5 bases, leaving 11 bases between them. From germline, CDR1 is KGHSY and CDR2 FQNENV. CDR3 in DNA: TGTGCCAGCAGCCAATATTCGCAAGGGGAGACCCAGTACTTC. Translating it yields CASSQYSQGETQYF.

For this clonotype: This CDR3 is missing its conserved last phenylalanine or tryptophan, likely due to a read error. The chain employs TRBV7-9 and TRBJ1-2; a weak D match, TRBD1 (5 bases). The CDR3 length is 15 residues. Germline-derived CDR1 and CDR2 are SEHNR and FQNEAQ (reference sequence). V gave up 3 bases and J gave up 0 bases, with 11 bases separating them. For the CDR3, the DNA is TGTGCCAGCAGCTTCGAGGGGAGAGCTAACTATGGCTACACCCTC. Translated, it gives CASSFEGRANYGYTL.

The CDR3 region is CASSPGSAWETQYF. In DNA, the CDR3 is TGTGCCAGCAGTCCCGGGTCTGCTTGGGAGACCCAGTACTTC. The V gene is TRBV2, the J gene TRBJ2-5; D not certain. Trimming left V 5 bases short and J 5 bases short, with 15 bases between. Germline V gene sequence: CDR1 SNHLY, CDR2 FYNNEI. This CDR3 contains 14 residues.

This clonotype was picked up a small number of times. The rearrangement joins TRBV7-2 to TRBJ2-7; D gene unclear. This CDR3 is built from 13 residues. The V end was cut by 3 bases, the J end by 3 bases, with 9 bases between. Germline V gives CDR1 SGHTA, CDR2 FQGNSA. The CDR3, as DNA: TGTGCCAGCAGCTTCGGCAGAATCTACGAGCAGTACTTC. Its protein is CASSFGRIYEQYF. The full variable domain, its missing parts supplied by reference TRBV7-2 and TRBJ2-7, is GAGVSQSPSNKVTEKGKDVELRCDPISGHTALYWYRQSLGQGLEFLIYFQGNSAPDKSGLPSDRFSAERTGGSVSTLTIQRTQQEDSAVYLCASSFGRIYEQYFGPGTRLTVT.

This clonotype came up many times. The V call is TRBV19, the J call TRBJ1-5, with 7 nucleotides matching TRBD1. CDR1 LNHDA and CDR2 SQIVND come from the germline V gene (reference sequence). The CDR3 sequence is 14 residues long. Unmatched junction bases numbered 7, after V lost 9 bases and J lost 2 bases. CDR3: CASSSTGGNQPQHF. The CDR3 bases are TGTGCCAGCAGTTCCACAGGGGGCAATCAGCCCCAGCATTTT. The variable domain in full, completed from reference TRBV19 and TRBJ1-5, reads DGGITQSPKYLFRKEGQNVTLSCEQNLNHDAMYWYRQDPGQGLRLIYYSQIVNDFQKGDIAEGYSVSREKKESFPLTVTSAQKNPTAFYLCASSSTGGNQPQHFGDGTRLSIL.

In this sample, this clonotype turned up many times. The rearrangement joins TRBV20-1 to TRBJ1-6; D remains unclear. The CDR3 sequence is 15 residues long. Germline V gene sequence: CDR1 DFQATT, CDR2 SNEGSKA (reference sequence). V was cut by 1 base and J by 8 bases, with 15 bases left in between. The CDR3 sequence is CSARVVEAPYSPLHF. As DNA, the CDR3 is TGCAGTGCTAGAGTCGTAGAGGCACCGTATTCACCCCTCCACTTT.